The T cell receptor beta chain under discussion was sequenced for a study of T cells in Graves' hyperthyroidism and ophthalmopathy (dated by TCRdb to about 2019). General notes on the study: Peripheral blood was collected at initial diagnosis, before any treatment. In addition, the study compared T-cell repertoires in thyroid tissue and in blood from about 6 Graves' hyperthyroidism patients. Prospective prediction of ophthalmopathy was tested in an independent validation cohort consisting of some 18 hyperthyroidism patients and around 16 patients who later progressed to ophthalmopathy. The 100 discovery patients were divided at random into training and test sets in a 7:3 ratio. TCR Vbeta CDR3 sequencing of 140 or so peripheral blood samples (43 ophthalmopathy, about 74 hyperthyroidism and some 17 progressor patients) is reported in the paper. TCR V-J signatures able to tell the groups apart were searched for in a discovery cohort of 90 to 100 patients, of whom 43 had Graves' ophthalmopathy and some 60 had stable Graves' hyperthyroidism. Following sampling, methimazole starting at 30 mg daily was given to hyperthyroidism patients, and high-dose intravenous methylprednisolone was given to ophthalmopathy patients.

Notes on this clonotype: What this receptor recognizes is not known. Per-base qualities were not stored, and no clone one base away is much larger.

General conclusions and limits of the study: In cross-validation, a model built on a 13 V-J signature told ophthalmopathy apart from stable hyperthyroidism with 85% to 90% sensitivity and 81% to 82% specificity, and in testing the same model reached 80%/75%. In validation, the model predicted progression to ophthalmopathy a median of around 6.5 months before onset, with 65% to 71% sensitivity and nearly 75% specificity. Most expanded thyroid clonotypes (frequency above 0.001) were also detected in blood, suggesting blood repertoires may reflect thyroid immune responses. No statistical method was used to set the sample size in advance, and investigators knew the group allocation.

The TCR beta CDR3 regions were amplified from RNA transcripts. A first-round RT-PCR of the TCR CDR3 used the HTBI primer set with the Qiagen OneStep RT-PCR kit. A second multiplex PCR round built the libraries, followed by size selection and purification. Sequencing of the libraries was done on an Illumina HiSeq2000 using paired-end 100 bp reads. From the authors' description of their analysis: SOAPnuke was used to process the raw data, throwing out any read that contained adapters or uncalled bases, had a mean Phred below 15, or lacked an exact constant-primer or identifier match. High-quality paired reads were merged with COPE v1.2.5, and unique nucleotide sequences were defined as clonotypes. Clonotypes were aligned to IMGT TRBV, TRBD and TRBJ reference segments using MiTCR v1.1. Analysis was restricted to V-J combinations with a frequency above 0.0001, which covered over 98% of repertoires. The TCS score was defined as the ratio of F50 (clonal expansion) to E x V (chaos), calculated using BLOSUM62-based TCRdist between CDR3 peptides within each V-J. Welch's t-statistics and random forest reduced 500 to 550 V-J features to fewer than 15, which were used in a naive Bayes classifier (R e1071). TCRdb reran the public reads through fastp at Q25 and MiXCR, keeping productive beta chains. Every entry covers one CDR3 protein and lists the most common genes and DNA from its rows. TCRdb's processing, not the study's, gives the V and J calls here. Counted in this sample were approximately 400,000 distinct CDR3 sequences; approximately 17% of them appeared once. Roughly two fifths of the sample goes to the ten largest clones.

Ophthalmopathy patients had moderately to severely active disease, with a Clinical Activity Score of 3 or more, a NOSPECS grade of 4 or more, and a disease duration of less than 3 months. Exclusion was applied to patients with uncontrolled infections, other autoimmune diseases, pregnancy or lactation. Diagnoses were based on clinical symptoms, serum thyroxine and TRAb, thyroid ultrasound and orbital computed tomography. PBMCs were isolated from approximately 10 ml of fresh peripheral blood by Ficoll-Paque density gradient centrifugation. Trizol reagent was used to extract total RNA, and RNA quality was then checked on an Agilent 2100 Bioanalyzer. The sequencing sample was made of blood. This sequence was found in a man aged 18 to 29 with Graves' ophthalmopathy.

The CDR3 loop reads CASSMVISGANVLTF. The DNA sequence is TGTGCCAGTAGTATGGTGATCTCTGGGGCCAACGTCCTGACTTTC. The rearrangement joined TRBV19 to TRBJ2-6; the D gene lacks a confident call. From cysteine to phenylalanine, the CDR3 is 15 amino acids long. The DNA shown is the 45-base CDR3, in frame from base 1. CDR1 LNHDA and CDR2 SQIVND are derived from the germline V gene (reference sequence). At the junction V is shortened by 3 bases and J by 0 bases, with 6 bases in between.